This T cell receptor beta chain comes out of a study of blood T cell repertoires in COVID-19. Clones were read by immunoSEQ multiplex PCR, and TCRdb kept only the in-frame ones, dropping some. The table includes roughly 340,000 clones, approximately 87% detected once. This sequence originates from a woman in her forties or fifties with COVID-19, enrolled during active disease. Sequences were obtained from peripheral blood.

CDR3: CASSERGTLTKNTEAFF. DNA of the CDR3: TGTGCCAGCAGTGAACGAGGGACTCTGACCAAGAACACTGAAGCTTTCTTT. The chain couples TRBV25-1 to TRBJ1-1; D is possibly TRBD1 (5 bases). Germline values: CDR1 MGHDK, CDR2 SYGVNS. V shed 2 bases and J shed 1 base, with 17 bases lying between them. The CDR3 length is 17 residues.